A single sample gave rise to the 27 T cell receptor beta chains below, sequenced in a study of blood T cell repertoires in COVID-19. Only in-frame clones appear in the TCRdb table, and some are missing; sequencing was by immunoSEQ multiplex PCR. The top ten hold 4.6% of the sample, which has some 240,000 clones, roughly nine tenths seen once. The sequencing sample was made of peripheral blood. These receptors were taken from a woman in her 40s who had recovered from COVID-19.

This chain joins TRBV7-2 and TRBJ2-3, with 11 bases that match TRBD2. V shed 11 bases and J 4 bases; nucleotides not matched to a gene: 11. This CDR3 contains 15 residues. In germline, CDR1 is SGHTA, CDR2 FQGNSA. The CDR3, as DNA: TGTGCCGACGAGTTAGCGGGGGGGCTATCAGATACGCAGTATTTT. Protein product: CADELAGGLSDTQYF. The complete variable domain, with remaining parts taken from reference TRBV7-2 and TRBJ2-3, reads GAGVSQSPSNKVTEKGKDVELRCDPISGHTALYWYRQSLGQGLEFLIYFQGNSAPDKSGLPSDRFSAERTGGSVSTLTIQRTQQEDSAVYLCADELAGGLSDTQYFGPGTRLTVL.

The J gene is TRBJ2-7, the V gene TRBV21-1; the DNA was not compared with TRBD2, the D call given in the table. TRBV21-1 is a known pseudogene. CDR3 length: 16 amino acids. Here the CDR3 reads CASSKDKRYASYEQYV. As DNA, the CDR3 is TGTGCCAGCAGCAAGGATAAGCGTTACGCCTCCTACGAGCAGTACGTC.

The V and J genes are TRBV6-5 and TRBJ1-6; 7 nucleotides align to TRBD1. V was clipped by 8 bases and J by 6 bases; unmatched bases: 1. Germline V gene sequence: CDR1 MNHEY, CDR2 SVGAGI. The CDR3 covers 12 residues. CDR3 DNA: TGTGCCAGCCGACAGGGTAATTCACCCCTCCACTTT. Encoded protein: CASRQGNSPLHF.

The chain carries TRBV6-4 and TRBJ2-2, with a weak D call TRBD1 (5 bases). CDR1 is MRHNA and CDR2 is SNTAGT in the germline V gene. CDR3 size: 14 residues. V lost 2 bases and J lost 5, with 9 bases in between. The chain's CDR3 is CASSDQGVTGELFF. CDR3 sequence (DNA): TGTGCCAGCAGTGACCAGGGCGTAACCGGGGAGCTGTTTTTT.

This clone has just one count. V gene TRBV30 combines with J gene TRBJ1-5; the D gene is possibly TRBD1 (5 bases). The V end was cut by 0 bases, the J end by 6 bases, with 6 bases between. Germline V CDR1 and CDR2: GTSNPN, SVGIG (reference sequence). The CDR3 runs 12 residues. The CDR3: CAWSVGGQPQHF. The CDR3 nucleotides are TGTGCCTGGAGTGTGGGGGGTCAGCCCCAGCATTTT. Supplemented by reference TRBV30 and TRBJ1-5, the full variable domain reads SQTIHQWPATLVQPVGSPLSLECTVEGTSNPNLYWYRQAAGRGLQLLFYSVGIGQISSEVPQNLSASRPQDRQFILSSKKLLLSDSGFYLCAWSVGGQPQHFGDGTRLSIL.

The V and J genes are TRBV6-5 and TRBJ1-5; the match to TRBD1 covers 8 bases. The CDR3 sequence is 14 residues long. Losses at the gene ends were 5 bases for V and 7 bases for J; bases not matched to a gene: 7. The germline CDR1 and CDR2 sequences are MNHEY and SVGAGI. The CDR3 reads CASSRTGREQPQHF. Written as DNA, the CDR3 is TGTGCCAGCAGTCGGACAGGGCGAGAACAGCCCCAGCATTTT.

V and J are TRBV28 and TRBJ2-7; 10 bases fit TRBD2. Losses at the gene ends were 5 bases for V and 0 bases for J; bases not matched to a gene: 4. Germline lookup yields CDR1 MDHEN and CDR2 SYDVKM. The CDR3 runs 15 residues. CDR3 residues: CASSTPSGGSYEQYF. CDR3 in DNA: TGTGCCAGCAGTACCCCTAGCGGGGGCTCCTACGAGCAGTACTTC.

The chain recombines TRBV6-5 with TRBJ1-2, with D maybe TRBD1 (5 bases). The CDR3 extends over 14 amino acids. V was cut by 0 bases and J by 3 bases, with 8 bases left in between. CDR1 is MNHEY and CDR2 is SVGAGI in the germline V gene. CDR3 sequence (DNA): TGTGCCAGCAGTTACTCGTCCAGGGACTATGGCTACACCTTC. Its translation is CASSYSSRDYGYTF.

A few counts support this clone. This sequence joins TRBV6-1 and TRBJ2-6; 7 bases are a match to TRBD1. This CDR3 contains 18 residues. Germline CDR1 is MNHNS and CDR2 is SASEGT. The V and J ends lost 3 bases and 2 bases, in that order; junction bases with no gene match: 10. Here the CDR3 DNA reads TGTGCCAGCAGTGAGCAGGGGGTGGGGTCGGCTGGGGCCAACGTCCTGACTTTC. Its translation: CASSEQGVGSAGANVLTF.

The genes are TRBV3-1 (or the pseudogene TRBV3-2) and TRBJ2-7; possibly TRBD1 for D (6 bases). Per germline, CDR1 LGHDT and CDR2 YNNKEL (reference sequence). This CDR3 has 13 residues. With 3 bases removed from V and 6 bases from J, the gap between germline ends came to 12 bases. The CDR3 DNA sequence: TGTGCCAGCAGCCACAGGGGTTCGCCCGAGCAGTACTTC. This translates into CASSHRGSPEQYF.

The chain employs TRBV2 and TRBJ2-1; 11 bases agree with TRBD2. The length of the CDR3 is 15 residues. The trim removed 8 bases at V and 7 bases at J, leaving 10 bases unmatched. Germline V lookup: CDR1 SNHLY, CDR2 FYNNEI. The CDR3 here is CASGVAGGPWNEQFF. Here the CDR3 DNA reads TGTGCCAGCGGAGTAGCGGGAGGGCCGTGGAATGAGCAGTTCTTC.

This sequence joins TRBV5-1 and TRBJ1-4; the D is unclear. V was pared by 0 bases and J by 6 bases, with 9 bases between. Germline assignment: CDR1 SGHRS and CDR2 YFSETQ. The CDR3 is 14 residues long. CDR3 DNA sequence: TGCGCCAGCAGCTTGGTGGGCGGGGATGAAAAACTGTTTTTT. This codes for CASSLVGGDEKLFF.

The chain has TRBV29-1 and TRBJ2-1; TRBD1 matches at 10 bases. The CDR3 covers 14 residues. The junction had 7 bases not matched to a gene; V was cut back by 2 bases and J by 9 bases. Looked up from germline, CDR1 is SQVTM and CDR2 is ANQGSEA. The CDR3 DNA reads TGCAGCGTTGAAACCCGGGGACAGGGGACTGAGCAGTTCTTC. Its translation is CSVETRGQGTEQFF.

The chain is built from TRBV21-1 and TRBJ2-1; the table's TRBD1 call for D was not verified on the DNA. TRBV21-1 is listed as a pseudogene. CDR3 length: 14 residues. CDR3 amino acids: CATQVELSYNEQFF. The CDR3 coding sequence is TGTGCCACCCAGGTAGAGCTTTCGTACAATGAGCAGTTCTTC.

The genes are TRBV19 and TRBJ2-5, with 7 bases that match TRBD1. Looked up from germline, CDR1 is LNHDA and CDR2 is SQIVND (reference sequence). This CDR3 contains 14 residues. The trim removed 4 bases at V and 1 base at J, leaving 3 bases unmatched. The CDR3 is CASSKGTVQETQYF. CDR3 nucleotide sequence: TGTGCCAGTAGTAAGGGGACAGTCCAAGAGACCCAGTACTTC.

The chain employs TRBV29-1 and TRBJ2-7; 10 bases line up with TRBD2. Germline loops: CDR1 SQVTM, CDR2 ANQGSEA. The CDR3 contains 18 residues. V dropped 8 bases and J dropped 3; count of bases not matched to a gene: 22. The CDR3 spells CSSGTALAGEGAHYEQYV. CDR3 coding DNA: TGCAGCTCCGGAACCGCTCTAGCGGGAGAGGGGGCTCACTACGAGCAGTACGTC.

Only a few counts were recorded for this clone. The chain's CDR3 is CASSLTGLSEQYF. DNA for the CDR3: TGTGCCAGCAGCCTTACAGGGCTGTCCGAGCAGTACTTC. The rearrangement joins TRBV2 to TRBJ2-7, with a weak D call TRBD1 (6 bases). Germline V gene data show CDR1 as SNHLY and CDR2 as FYNNEI. There are 13 residues in the CDR3. V was pared by 6 bases and J by 6 bases, with 15 bases between.

The V call is TRBV18, the J call TRBJ1-2, with a possible D match to TRBD1 (6 bases). V shed 3 bases and J shed 4 bases, with 18 bases lying between them. Germline-derived CDR1 and CDR2 are KGHSH and LQKENI. The CDR3 loop spans 16 amino acids. CDR3: CASSPSGSGDSYGYTF. The CDR3 region has the DNA TGTGCCAGCTCACCTTCTGGGTCAGGGGATAGCTATGGCTACACCTTC.

The V call is TRBV4-1, the J call TRBJ2-5; TRBD2 aligns across 11 bases. The CDR3 consists of 15 residues. Germline V gene data show CDR1 as MGHRA and CDR2 as YSYEKL. The V and J ends lost 3 bases and 3 bases, in that order; junction bases with no gene match: 3. In DNA form, the CDR3 reads TGCGCCAGCAGCCACCTAGCGGGGGGAGAAGAGACCCAGTACTTC. It specifies CASSHLAGGEETQYF.

The chain combines TRBV9 with TRBJ2-2; 8 nucleotides align to TRBD1. The V segment lost 0 bases and the J segment 7 bases; nucleotides outside the gene matches: 5. The CDR3 has 15 amino acids. Germline V lookup: CDR1 SGDLS, CDR2 YYNGEE. The CDR3 sequence: CASSVGQGAVGELFF. The CDR3 nucleotides read TGTGCCAGCAGCGTAGGCCAGGGGGCGGTCGGGGAGCTGTTTTTT. Full variable domain (outside the CDR3, taken from reference TRBV9 and TRBJ2-2): DSGVTQTPKHLITATGQRVTLRCSPRSGDLSVYWYQQSLDQGLQFLIQYYNGEERAKGNILERFSAQQFPDLHSELNLSSLELGDSALYFCASSVGQGAVGELFFGEGSRLTVL.

V gene TRBV5-1 combines with J gene TRBJ2-7; TRBD2 matches at 7 bases. Looked up from germline, CDR1 is SGHRS and CDR2 is YFSETQ. The V segment lost 0 bases and the J segment 7 bases; nucleotides outside the gene matches: 7. The CDR3 is 14 residues long. CDR3 sequence: CASSLGTQAGEQYF. The CDR3 region has the DNA TGCGCCAGCAGCTTGGGGACACAAGCGGGGGAGCAGTACTTC.

The V and J genes are TRBV6-1 and TRBJ2-7, with 7 bases aligning to TRBD1. This CDR3 is 16 amino acids long. V gave up 2 bases and J gave up 4 bases; unmatched junction bases: 11. Germline assignment: CDR1 MNHNS and CDR2 SASEGT. Written as DNA, the CDR3 is TGTGCCAGCAGTGAAATAGGTCAGGGGGATGGTTACGAGCAGTACTTC. It codes for CASSEIGQGDGYEQYF.

This sequence joins TRBV29-1 and TRBJ2-7; possibly TRBD2 for D (5 bases). This CDR3 contains 16 residues. V was pared by 1 base and J by 0 bases, with 16 bases between. Germline loops: CDR1 SQVTM, CDR2 ANQGSEA. CDR3 in amino acids: CSVEALTSRDSYEQYF. CDR3 in DNA: TGCAGCGTTGAAGCGTTGACCTCCCGGGACTCCTACGAGCAGTACTTC.

The chain combines TRBV5-1 with TRBJ2-1; D is possibly TRBD2 (6 bases). The V gene's germline CDR1 is SGHRS and CDR2 YFSETQ. CDR3 length: 16 residues. With 1 base removed from V and 5 bases from J, the gap between germline ends came to 16 bases. This CDR3 is CASSLSGSGLNNEQFF. The CDR3 region has the DNA TGCGCCAGCAGCTTGTCAGGTAGCGGCCTAAACAATGAGCAGTTCTTC. Full variable domain (rest looked up from reference TRBV5-1 and TRBJ2-1): KAGVTQTPRYLIKTRGQQVTLSCSPISGHRSVSWYQQTPGQGLQFLFEYFSETQRNKGNFPGRFSGRQFSNSRSEMNVSTLELGDSALYLCASSLSGSGLNNEQFFGPGTRLTVL.

The V and J genes are TRBV7-9 and TRBJ2-3; tentative D call: TRBD1 (6 bases). The germline V gene has CDR1 SEHNR and CDR2 FQNEAQ (reference sequence). Trimming stripped 1 base from V and 12 bases from J, with 11 bases between. There are 12 residues in the CDR3. In DNA, the CDR3 is TGTGCCAGCAGCTTAGACAGGGCGGTTCAGTATTTT. It translates to CASSLDRAVQYF.

The chain uses TRBV7-2 and TRBJ2-3; possibly TRBD2 for D (5 bases). The CDR3 totals 14 residues. The germline CDR1 and CDR2 sequences are SGHTA and FQGNSA. V lost 5 bases, J lost 2 bases, and 11 bases lay in between. The chain's CDR3 is CASSPGIHTDTQYF. CDR3 nucleotide sequence: TGTGCCAGCAGCCCCGGGATTCACACAGATACGCAGTATTTT.

The rearrangement uses TRBV21-1 and TRBJ1-1; the table's D gene call, TRBD1, was not cross checked with the DNA. TRBV21-1 has pseudogene status. The CDR3 contains 16 residues. This CDR3 is CASSFPGQVVNTEAFF. For the CDR3, the DNA is TGTGCCAGCAGCTTCCCGGGACAGGTCGTCAACACTGAAGCTTTCTTT.